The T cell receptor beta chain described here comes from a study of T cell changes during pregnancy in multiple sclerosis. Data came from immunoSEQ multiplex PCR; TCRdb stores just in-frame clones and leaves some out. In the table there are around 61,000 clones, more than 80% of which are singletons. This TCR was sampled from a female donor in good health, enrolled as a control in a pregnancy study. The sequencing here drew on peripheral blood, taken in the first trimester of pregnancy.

The CDR3 DNA is TGTGCCAGCAGCTTAACGGGACTAACCTCAGATACGCAGTATTTT. This gives the protein CASSLTGLTSDTQYF. The chain employs TRBV7-3 and TRBJ2-3; 7 bases align to TRBD2. CDR1 and CDR2 (germline): SGHTA, FQGTGA. V lost 0 bases to trimming and J lost 4 bases; unmatched junction nucleotides: 4. The CDR3 extends over 15 amino acids.